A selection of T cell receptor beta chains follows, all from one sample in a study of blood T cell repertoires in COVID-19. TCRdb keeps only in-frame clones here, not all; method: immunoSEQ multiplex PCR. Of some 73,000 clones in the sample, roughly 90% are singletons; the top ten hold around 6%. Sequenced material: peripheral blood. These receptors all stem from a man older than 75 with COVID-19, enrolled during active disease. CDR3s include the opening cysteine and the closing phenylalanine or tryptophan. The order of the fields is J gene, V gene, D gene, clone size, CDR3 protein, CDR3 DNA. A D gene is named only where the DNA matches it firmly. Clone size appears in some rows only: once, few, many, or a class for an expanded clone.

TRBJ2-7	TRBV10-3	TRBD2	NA	CASCQGTSDYEQYF	TGTGCCTCTTGCCAAGGGACTAGCGACTACGAGCAGTACTTC
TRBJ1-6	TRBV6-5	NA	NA	CASRRGQDNSPLHF	TGTGCCAGCAGGAGGGGACAAGATAATTCACCCCTCCACTTT
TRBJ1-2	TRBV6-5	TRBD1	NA	CASSWDRNSNYGYTF	TGTGCCAGCAGTTGGGACAGGAACTCTAACTATGGCTACACCTTC
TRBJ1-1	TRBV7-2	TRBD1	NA	CASRPGQANTEAFF	TGTGCCAGCAGACCGGGACAGGCGAACACTGAAGCTTTCTTT
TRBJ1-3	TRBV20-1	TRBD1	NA	CSASSGGLSGNTIYF	TGCAGTGCTAGTTCAGGGGGCCTCTCTGGAAACACCATATATTTT
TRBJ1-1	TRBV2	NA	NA	CASSMGALNTEAFF	TGTGCCAGCAGTATGGGAGCTTTGAACACTGAAGCTTTCTTT
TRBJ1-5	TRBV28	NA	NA	CASRPLTVSSNQPQHF	TGTGCCAGCAGGCCTCTGACAGTCTCCAGCAATCAGCCCCAGCATTTT
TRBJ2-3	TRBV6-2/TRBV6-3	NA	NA	CASSTRDTQYF	TGTGCCAGCAGTACCCGGGATACGCAGTATTTT
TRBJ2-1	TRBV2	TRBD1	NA	CASRGQGIEQFF	TGTGCCAGCAGGGGACAGGGGATTGAGCAGTTCTTC
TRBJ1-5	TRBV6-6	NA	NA	CASSYWGGNQPQHF	TGTGCCAGCAGTTACTGGGGCGGCAATCAGCCCCAGCATTTT
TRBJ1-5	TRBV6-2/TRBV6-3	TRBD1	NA	CASSRPGGQGIQPQHF	TGTGCCAGCAGTCGCCCCGGGGGACAGGGTATCCAGCCCCAGCATTTT
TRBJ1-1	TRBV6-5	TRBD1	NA	CASRKNGQGVEAFF	TGTGCCAGCAGGAAAAACGGACAGGGGGTTGAAGCTTTCTTT
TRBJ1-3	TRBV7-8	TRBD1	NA	CASSLGGQAGNTIYF	TGTGCCAGCAGCTTAGGCGGACAGGCTGGAAACACCATATATTTT
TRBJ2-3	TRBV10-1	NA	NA	CASSDGSGTDTQYF	TGCGCCAGCAGTGACGGGTCGGGCACAGATACGCAGTATTTT
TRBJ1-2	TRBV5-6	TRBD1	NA	CASREQGRNYGYTF	TGTGCCAGCCGAGAACAGGGGCGAAACTATGGCTACACCTTC
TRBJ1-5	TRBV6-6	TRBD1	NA	CASSQGQGNQPQHF	TGTGCCAGCAGTCAGGGACAGGGCAATCAGCCCCAGCATTTT
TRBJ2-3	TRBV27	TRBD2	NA	CASSPLAVDTDTQYF	TGTGCCAGCAGTCCACTAGCGGTCGACACAGATACGCAGTATTTT
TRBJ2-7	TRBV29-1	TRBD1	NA	CSVVQGIYEQYF	TGCAGCGTAGTACAGGGGATATACGAGCAGTACTTC
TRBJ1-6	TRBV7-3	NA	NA	CASSLSGGGSPLHF	TGTGCCAGCAGCTTAAGCGGGGGTGGATCACCCCTCCACTTT
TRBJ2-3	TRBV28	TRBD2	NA	CASRSGGTGYF	TGTGCCAGCCGTAGCGGGGGTACAGGGTATTTT
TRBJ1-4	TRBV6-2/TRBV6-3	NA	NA	CASSYRRSSSNEKLFF	TGTGCCAGCAGTTACAGGAGGTCAAGCAGCAATGAAAAACTGTTTTTT
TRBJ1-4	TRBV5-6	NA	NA	CASTQAGQFNEKLFF	TGTGCCAGCACCCAGGCGGGGCAGTTTAATGAAAAACTGTTTTTT
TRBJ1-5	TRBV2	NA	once	CASRGWTAKSNQPQHF	TGTGCCAGCAGGGGCTGGACAGCAAAGAGCAATCAGCCCCAGCATTTT
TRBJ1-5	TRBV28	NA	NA	CASRRNRASTTAQPQHF	TGTGCCAGCAGAAGGAACAGGGCGTCCACCACGGCTCAGCCCCAGCATTTT
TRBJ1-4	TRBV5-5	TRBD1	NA	CASRGQATNEKLFF	TGTGCCAGCAGGGGACAGGCCACTAATGAAAAACTGTTTTTT
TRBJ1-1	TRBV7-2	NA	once	CASSLYSEAFF	TGTGCCAGCAGCTTATATAGTGAAGCTTTCTTT
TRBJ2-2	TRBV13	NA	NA	CASSPGWDTGELFF	TGTGCCAGCAGCCCCGGGTGGGACACCGGGGAGCTGTTTTTT
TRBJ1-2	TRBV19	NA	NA	CASSILPYEGYTF	TGTGCCAGTAGTATACTACCATATGAGGGCTACACCTTC
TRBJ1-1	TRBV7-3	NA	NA	CASSRQENTEAFF	TGTGCCAGCAGCCGACAGGAGAACACTGAAGCTTTCTTT
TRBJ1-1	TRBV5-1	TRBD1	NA	CASSVTGPQNTEAFF	TGCGCCAGCAGTGTGACAGGGCCCCAGAACACTGAAGCTTTCTTT
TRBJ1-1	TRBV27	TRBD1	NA	CASRVGGGITEAFF	TGTGCCAGCAGGGTAGGGGGCGGAATCACTGAAGCTTTCTTT
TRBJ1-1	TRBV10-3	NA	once	CAIQGSDTEAFF	TGTGCCATCCAGGGAAGTGACACTGAAGCTTTCTTT
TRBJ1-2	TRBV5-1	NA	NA	CASSFDRQYGYTF	TGCGCCAGCAGCTTTGACAGGCAATATGGCTACACCTTC
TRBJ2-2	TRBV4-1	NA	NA	CASSHDRSGELFF	TGCGCCAGCAGCCACGACAGGTCCGGGGAGCTGTTTTTT
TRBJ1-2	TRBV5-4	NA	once	CASSLVGFYGYTF	TGTGCCAGCAGCTTGGTCGGGTTCTATGGCTACACCTTC
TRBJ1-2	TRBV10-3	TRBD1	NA	CAISVLDRVVYGYTF	TGTGCCATCAGTGTCTTGGACAGGGTTGTCTATGGCTACACCTTC
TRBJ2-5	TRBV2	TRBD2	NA	CASIPLAGGGETQYF	TGTGCCAGCATCCCACTAGCGGGGGGTGGAGAGACCCAGTACTTC
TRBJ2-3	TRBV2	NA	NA	CARGGGGPSTDTQYF	TGTGCCCGCGGCGGCGGGGGCCCTAGCACAGATACGCAGTATTTT
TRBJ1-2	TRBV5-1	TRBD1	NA	CASSLGLTGDGGYTF	TGCGCCAGCAGCTTGGGCCTTACAGGGGATGGTGGCTACACCTTC
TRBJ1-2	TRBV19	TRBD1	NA	CASSPGTATNYGYTF	TGTGCCAGTAGTCCTGGGACAGCCACTAACTATGGCTACACCTTC
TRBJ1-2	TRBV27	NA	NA	CASSFRRDYGYTF	TGTGCCAGCAGTTTCAGGCGGGACTATGGCTACACCTTC
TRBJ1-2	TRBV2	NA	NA	CASSDGGVAWGYTF	TGTGCCAGCAGTGATGGAGGGGTGGCTTGGGGCTACACCTTC
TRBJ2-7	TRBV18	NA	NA	CASSPGGPSYEQYF	TGTGCCAGCTCACCTGGAGGGCCTTCCTACGAGCAGTACTTC
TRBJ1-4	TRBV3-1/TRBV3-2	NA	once	CASLGADEKLFF	TGTGCCAGCCTTGGGGCGGATGAAAAACTGTTTTTT